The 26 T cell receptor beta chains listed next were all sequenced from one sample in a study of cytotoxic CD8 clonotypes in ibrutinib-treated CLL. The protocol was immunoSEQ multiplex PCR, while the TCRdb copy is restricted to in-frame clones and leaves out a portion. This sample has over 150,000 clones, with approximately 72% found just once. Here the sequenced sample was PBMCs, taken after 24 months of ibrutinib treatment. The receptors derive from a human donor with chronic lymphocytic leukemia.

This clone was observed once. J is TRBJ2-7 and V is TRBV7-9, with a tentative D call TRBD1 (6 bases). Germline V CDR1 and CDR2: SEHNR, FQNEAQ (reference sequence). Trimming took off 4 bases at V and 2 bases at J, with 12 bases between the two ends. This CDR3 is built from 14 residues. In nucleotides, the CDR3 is TGTGCCAGCAGCTCTCAGGGGAGAGCCTACGAGCAGTACTTC. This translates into CASSSQGRAYEQYF.

Written as DNA, the CDR3 is TGCGCCAGCAGCCGGGTGGGTAGCGGGAGATTAAATGAGCAGTTCTTC. Translating it yields CASSRVGSGRLNEQFF. The chain has TRBV10-2 and TRBJ2-1; 9 nucleotides line up with TRBD2. Germline loops: CDR1 WSHSY, CDR2 SAAADI. V trimming: 6 bases; J trimming: 7 bases; junction bases outside the gene matches: 13. This CDR3 has 16 residues.

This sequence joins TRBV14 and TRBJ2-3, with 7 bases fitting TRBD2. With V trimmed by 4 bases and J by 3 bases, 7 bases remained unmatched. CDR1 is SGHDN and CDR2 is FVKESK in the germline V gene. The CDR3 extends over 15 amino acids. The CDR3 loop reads CASSLIAGATDTQYF. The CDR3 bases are TGTGCCAGCAGCCTTATTGCGGGAGCAACAGATACGCAGTATTTT.

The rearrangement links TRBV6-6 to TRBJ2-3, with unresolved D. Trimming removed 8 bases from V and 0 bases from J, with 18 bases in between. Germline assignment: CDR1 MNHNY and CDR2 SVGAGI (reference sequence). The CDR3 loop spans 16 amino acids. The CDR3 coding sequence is TGTGCCAGCGGAAAAGGACGGGTTCTTAGCACAGATACGCAGTATTTT. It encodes CASGKGRVLSTDTQYF.

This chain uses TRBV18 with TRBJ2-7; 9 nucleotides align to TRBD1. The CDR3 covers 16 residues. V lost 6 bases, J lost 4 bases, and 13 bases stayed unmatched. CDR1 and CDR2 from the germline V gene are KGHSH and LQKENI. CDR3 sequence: CASSPRGGTGLYEQYF. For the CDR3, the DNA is TGTGCCAGCTCGCCAAGAGGCGGGACAGGGTTGTACGAGCAGTACTTC.

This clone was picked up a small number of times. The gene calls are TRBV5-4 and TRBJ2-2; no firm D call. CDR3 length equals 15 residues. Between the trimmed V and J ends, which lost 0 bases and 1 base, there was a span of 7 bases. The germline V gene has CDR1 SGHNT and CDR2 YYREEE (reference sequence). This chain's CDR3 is CASSLGERNTGELFF. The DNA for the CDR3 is TGTGCCAGCAGCTTGGGCGAGCGGAACACCGGGGAGCTGTTTTTT.

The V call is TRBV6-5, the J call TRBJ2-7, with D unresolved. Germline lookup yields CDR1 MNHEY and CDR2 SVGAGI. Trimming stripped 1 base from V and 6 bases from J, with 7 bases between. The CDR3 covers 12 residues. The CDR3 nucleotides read TGTGCCAGCAGTTACTGGCGAGGCGAGCAGTACTTC. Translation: CASSYWRGEQYF.

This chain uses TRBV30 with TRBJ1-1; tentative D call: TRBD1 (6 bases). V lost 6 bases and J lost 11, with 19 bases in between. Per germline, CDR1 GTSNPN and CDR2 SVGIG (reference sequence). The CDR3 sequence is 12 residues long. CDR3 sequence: CACQKGGLRAFF. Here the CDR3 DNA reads TGTGCCTGCCAAAAGGGGGGACTCCGGGCTTTCTTT.

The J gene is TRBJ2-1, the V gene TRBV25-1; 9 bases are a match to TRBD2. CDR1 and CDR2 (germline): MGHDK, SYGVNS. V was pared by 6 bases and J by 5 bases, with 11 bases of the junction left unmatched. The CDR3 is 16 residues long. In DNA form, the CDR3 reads TGTGCCAGCAGGAGCCGGCGGGAGGGTAAGAACAATGAGCAGTTCTTC. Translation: CASRSRREGKNNEQFF.

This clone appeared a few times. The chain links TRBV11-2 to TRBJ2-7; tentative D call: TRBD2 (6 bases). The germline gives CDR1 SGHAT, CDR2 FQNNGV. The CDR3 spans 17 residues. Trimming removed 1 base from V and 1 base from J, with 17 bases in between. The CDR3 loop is CASSLGSGWGESYEQYF. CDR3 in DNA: TGTGCCAGCAGCTTAGGAAGCGGCTGGGGGGAGTCCTACGAGCAGTACTTC.

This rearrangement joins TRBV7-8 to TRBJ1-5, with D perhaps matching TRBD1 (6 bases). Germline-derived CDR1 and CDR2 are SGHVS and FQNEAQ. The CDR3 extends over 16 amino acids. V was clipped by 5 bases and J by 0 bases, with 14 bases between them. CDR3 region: CASSPRTANSNQPQHF. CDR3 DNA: TGTGCCAGCAGCCCTCGGACAGCGAATAGCAATCAGCCCCAGCATTTT.

The DNA of the CDR3 is TGTGCCATCAGTGACAGGGGGGACAATGAGCAGTTCTTC. Amino acids: CAISDRGDNEQFF. V usage is TRBV10-3 and J usage is TRBJ2-1; D may be TRBD1 (7 bases). V lost 3 bases, J lost 5 bases, and 8 bases lay in between. CDR3 length: 13 amino acids. Looked up from germline, CDR1 is ENHRY and CDR2 is SYGVKD.

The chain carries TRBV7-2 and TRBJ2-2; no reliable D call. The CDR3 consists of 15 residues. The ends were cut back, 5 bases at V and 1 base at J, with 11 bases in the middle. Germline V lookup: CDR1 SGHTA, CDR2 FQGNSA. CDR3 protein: CASSLQRRNTGELFF. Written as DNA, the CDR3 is TGTGCCAGCAGCCTTCAGAGGCGGAACACCGGGGAGCTGTTTTTT.

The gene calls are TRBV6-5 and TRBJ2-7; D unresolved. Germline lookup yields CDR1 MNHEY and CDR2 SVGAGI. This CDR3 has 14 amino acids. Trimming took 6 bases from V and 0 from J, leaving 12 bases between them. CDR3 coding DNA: TGTGCCAGCAGAAATGGTGGCAGCTCCTACGAGCAGTACTTC. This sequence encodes CASRNGGSSYEQYF.

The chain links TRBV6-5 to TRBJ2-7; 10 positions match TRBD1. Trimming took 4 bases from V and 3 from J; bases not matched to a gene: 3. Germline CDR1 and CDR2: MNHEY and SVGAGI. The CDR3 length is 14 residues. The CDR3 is CASSFGTGVYEQYF. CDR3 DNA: TGTGCCAGCAGTTTCGGGACAGGGGTCTACGAGCAGTACTTC.

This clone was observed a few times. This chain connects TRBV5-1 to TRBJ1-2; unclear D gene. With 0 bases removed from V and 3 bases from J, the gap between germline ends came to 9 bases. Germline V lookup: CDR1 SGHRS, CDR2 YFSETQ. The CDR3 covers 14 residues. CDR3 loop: CASSLGRGDYGYTF. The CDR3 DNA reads TGCGCCAGCAGCTTGGGACGGGGAGACTATGGCTACACCTTC.

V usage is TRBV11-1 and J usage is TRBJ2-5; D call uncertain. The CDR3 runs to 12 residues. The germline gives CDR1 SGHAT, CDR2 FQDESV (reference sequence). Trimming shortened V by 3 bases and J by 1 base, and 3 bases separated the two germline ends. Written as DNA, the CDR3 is TGTGCCAGCAGCTTGGGCCAAGAGACCCAGTACTTC. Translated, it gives CASSLGQETQYF.

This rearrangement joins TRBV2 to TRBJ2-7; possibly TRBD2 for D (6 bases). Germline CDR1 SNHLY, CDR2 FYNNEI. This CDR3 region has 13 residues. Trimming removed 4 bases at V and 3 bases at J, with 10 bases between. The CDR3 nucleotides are TGTGCCAGCAGTGTCGAGGGACTCTACGAGCAGTACTTC. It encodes CASSVEGLYEQYF.

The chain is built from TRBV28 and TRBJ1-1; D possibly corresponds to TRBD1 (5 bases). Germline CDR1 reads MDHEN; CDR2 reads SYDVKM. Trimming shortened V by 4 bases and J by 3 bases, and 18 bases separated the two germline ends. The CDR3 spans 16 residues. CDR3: CASSSYSFGGDTEAFF. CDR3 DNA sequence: TGTGCCAGCAGTTCTTACAGTTTCGGAGGGGACACTGAAGCTTTCTTT.

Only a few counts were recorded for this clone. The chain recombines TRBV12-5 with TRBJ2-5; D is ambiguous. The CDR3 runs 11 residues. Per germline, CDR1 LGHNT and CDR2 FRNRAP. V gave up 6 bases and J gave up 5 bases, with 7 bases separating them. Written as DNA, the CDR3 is TGTGCTAGTGGGGCTGGGGAGACCCAGTACTTC. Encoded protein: CASGAGETQYF.

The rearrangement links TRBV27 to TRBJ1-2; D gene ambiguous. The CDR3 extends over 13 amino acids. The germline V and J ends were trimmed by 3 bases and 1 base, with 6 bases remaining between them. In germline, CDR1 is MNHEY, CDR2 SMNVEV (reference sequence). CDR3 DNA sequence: TGTGCCAGCAGTTTGATTGGTAACTATGGCTACACCTTC. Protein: CASSLIGNYGYTF.

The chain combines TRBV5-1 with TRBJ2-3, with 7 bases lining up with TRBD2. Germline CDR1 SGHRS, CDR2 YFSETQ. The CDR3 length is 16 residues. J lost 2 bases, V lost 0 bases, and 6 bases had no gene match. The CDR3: CASSLEVSGPTDTQYF. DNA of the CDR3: TGCGCCAGCAGCTTGGAGGTTAGCGGGCCCACAGATACGCAGTATTTT.

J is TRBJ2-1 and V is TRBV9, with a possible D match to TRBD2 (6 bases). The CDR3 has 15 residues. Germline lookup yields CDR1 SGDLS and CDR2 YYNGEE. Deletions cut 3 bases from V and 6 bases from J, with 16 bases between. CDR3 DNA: TGTGCCAGCAGCGCGTCGGAGGGCCTCACCAATGAGCAGTTCTTC. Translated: CASSASEGLTNEQFF.

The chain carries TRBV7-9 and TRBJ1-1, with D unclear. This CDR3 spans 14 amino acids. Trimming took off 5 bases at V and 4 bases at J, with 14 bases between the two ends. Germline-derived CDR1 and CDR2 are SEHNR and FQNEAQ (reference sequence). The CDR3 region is CASSPAIRGTEAFF. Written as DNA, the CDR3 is TGTGCCAGCAGCCCCGCGATTCGTGGCACTGAAGCTTTCTTT. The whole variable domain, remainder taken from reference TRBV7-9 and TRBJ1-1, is DTGVSQNPRHKITKRGQNVTFRCDPISEHNRLYWYRQTLGQGPEFLTYFQNEAQLEKSRLLSDRFSAERPKGSFSTLEIQRTEQGDSAMYLCASSPAIRGTEAFFGQGTRLTVV.

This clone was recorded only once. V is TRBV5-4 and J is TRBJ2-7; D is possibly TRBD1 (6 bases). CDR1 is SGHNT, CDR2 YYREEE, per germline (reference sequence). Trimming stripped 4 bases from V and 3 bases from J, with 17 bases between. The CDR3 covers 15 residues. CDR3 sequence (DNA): TGTGCCAGCAGCCCACCCACAGGGCGCCTCTACGAGCAGTACTTC. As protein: CASSPPTGRLYEQYF.

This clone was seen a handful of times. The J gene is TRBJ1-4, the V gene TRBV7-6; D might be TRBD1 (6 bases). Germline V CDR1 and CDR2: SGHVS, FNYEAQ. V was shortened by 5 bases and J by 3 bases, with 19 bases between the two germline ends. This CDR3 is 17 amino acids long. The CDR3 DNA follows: TGTGCCAGCAGCCCAAGGATTCACAGGGAGGCTAATGAAAAACTGTTTTTT. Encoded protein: CASSPRIHREANEKLFF.